The following is a T cell receptor (beta chain) sequence with its context. Other DNA sequences from this sample encode an identical CDR3 as well. The data belong to a study of blood T cell repertoires in COVID-19. On the study more broadly: Samples of COVID-19 (acute and convalescent) were obtained from the United States, Italy and Spain.

Original methodology: By means of reference gene primer amplification, nucleated cell counts were estimated. Method: immunoSEQ multiplex PCR; TCRdb's copy keeps in-frame clones and lacks some. D and trimming were read from the DNA, whereas the V and J calls and clone size are those reported in that table. This table has fewer than 55,000 clones, roughly 82% appearing once. The CDR3 consists of 14 residues. Germline V gene lookup returns CDR1 SGHRS and CDR2 YFSETQ. Trimming took 4 bases from V and 1 from J; bases not matched to a gene: 3. V gene TRBV5-1 combines with J gene TRBJ1-1, with TRBD1 matching over 8 bases. Sequences were obtained from peripheral blood. The TCR sequence derives from a woman in her sixties or seventies with acute or convalescent COVID-19. CDR3 sequence reads: CASSLGQANTEAFF. In nucleotides, the CDR3 is TGCGCCAGCAGCCTGGGACAGGCGAACACTGAAGCTTTCTTT. Full variable domain (missing parts from reference TRBV5-1 and TRBJ1-1): KAGVTQTPRYLIKTRGQQVTLSCSPISGHRSVSWYQQTPGQGLQFLFEYFSETQRNKGNFPGRFSGRQFSNSRSEMNVSTLELGDSALYLCASSLGQANTEAFFGQGTRLTVV.